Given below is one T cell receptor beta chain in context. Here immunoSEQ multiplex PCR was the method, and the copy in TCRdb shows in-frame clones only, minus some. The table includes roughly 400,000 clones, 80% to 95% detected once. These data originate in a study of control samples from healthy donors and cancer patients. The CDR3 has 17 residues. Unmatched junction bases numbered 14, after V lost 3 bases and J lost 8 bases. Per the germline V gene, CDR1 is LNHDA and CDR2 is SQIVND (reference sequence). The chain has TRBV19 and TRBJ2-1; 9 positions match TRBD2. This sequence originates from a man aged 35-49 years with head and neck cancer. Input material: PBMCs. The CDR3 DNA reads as TGTGCCAGTAGTATTATGGTTAGCGGGAGTCAGGGCGATGAGCAGTTCTTC. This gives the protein CASSIMVSGSQGDEQFF.